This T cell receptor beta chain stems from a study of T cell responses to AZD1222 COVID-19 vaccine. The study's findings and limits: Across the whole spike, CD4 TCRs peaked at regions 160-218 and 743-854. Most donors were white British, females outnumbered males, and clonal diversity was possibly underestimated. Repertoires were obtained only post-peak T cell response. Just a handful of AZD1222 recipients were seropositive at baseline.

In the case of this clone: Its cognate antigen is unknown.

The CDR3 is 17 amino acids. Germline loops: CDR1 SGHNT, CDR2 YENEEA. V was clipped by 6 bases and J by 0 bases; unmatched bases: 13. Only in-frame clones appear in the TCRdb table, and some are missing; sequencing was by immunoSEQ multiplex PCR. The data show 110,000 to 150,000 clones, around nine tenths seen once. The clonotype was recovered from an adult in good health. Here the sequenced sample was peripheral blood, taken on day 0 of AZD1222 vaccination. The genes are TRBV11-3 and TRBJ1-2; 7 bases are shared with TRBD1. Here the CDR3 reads CASSTTGTGAANYGYTF. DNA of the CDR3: TGTGCCAGCAGTACCACGGGCACAGGGGCGGCTAACTATGGCTACACCTTC.